This TCR beta chain was obtained from a study of vaccination and CD4 T cells after COVID-19. About the research overall: Post-COVID draws followed diagnosis by a median roughly 93 days (range 35 to 161). Researchers treated cells with overlapping spike peptides taken from SARS-CoV-2, HCoV-NL63, HCoV-OC43 and HCoV-229E. General study results and limits: Median reactive clonotypes, those recognizing SARS-CoV-2, rose from roughly 19 to 38, not significantly. Spike mono-reactivity was the property of 304 of 307 vaccine-specific clones in convalescent patients.

V lost 6 bases and J lost 4, with 21 bases in between. The CDR3 runs to 16 residues. Germline CDR1 MNHNS, CDR2 SASEGT. Sequencing of cultured CD4+ T cell DNA used the Oncomine TCR Beta short-read assay. MiXCR, applied by TCRdb to the PCR reads, yields one record per CDR3 protein. The sample yields about 28,000 distinct CDR3 sequences, approximately 62% seen once. Details on this clonotype: The antigen remains unidentified.

Treatment indicated: roughly ten-day PBMC culture with coronavirus spike peptide pools or control peptides (ViraFEST assay). The source was CD4+ T cells from blood, cultured in vitro, collected after SARS-CoV-2 vaccination. The chain employs TRBV6-1 and TRBJ1-1; D is uncertain. The sequence came from a human donor who received a COVID-19 vaccine. CDR3 loop: CASSRGPGSGSTEAFF. Here the CDR3 DNA reads TGTGCCAGCAGCCGTGGCCCCGGTTCGGGGAGCACTGAAGCTTTCTTT.